This T cell receptor beta chain was found in a study of blood T cell repertoires in COVID-19. Study at large: Sources were T cells, B-cell-depleted T cells, or PBMCs; the material itself was cDNA or gDNA.

Germline V gives CDR1 SGHKS, CDR2 YYEKEE (reference sequence). This CDR3 contains 15 residues. The V gene end was trimmed by 2 bases and the J gene end by 2 bases; junction bases not matched to a gene: 2. In the original workflow: Reference gene primer amplification gave estimated nucleated cell counts. The table came from immunoSEQ multiplex PCR; TCRdb's copy has only in-frame clones and leaves some out. V, J and clone size derive from that table, while D and trimming were established from the DNA sequence. The table lists around 86,000 clones, about 80% of them singletons. The J gene is TRBJ2-3, the V gene TRBV5-5; 10 nucleotides agree with TRBD2. Sequencing was done on a sample of peripheral blood. The sequence was obtained from a human donor in a cohort sampled during active COVID-19. The CDR3 region has the DNA TGTGCCAGCAGCTTAGCGGGGGGGCTCACAGATACGCAGTATTTT. This gives the protein CASSLAGGLTDTQYF. Filled out from reference TRBV5-5 and TRBJ2-3, the complete variable domain reads DAGVTQSPTHLIKTRGQQVTLRCSPISGHKSVSWYQQVLGQGPQFIFQYYEKEERGRGNFPDRFSARQFPNYSSELNVNALLLGDSALYLCASSLAGGLTDTQYFGPGTRLTVL.